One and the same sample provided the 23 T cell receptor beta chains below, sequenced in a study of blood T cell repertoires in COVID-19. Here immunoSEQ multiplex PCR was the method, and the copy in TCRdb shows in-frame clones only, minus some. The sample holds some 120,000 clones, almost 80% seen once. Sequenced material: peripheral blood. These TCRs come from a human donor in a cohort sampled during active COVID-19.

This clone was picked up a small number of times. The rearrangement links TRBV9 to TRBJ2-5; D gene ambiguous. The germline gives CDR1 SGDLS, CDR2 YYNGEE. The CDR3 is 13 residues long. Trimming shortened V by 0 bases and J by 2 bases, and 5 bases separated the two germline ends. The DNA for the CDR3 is TGTGCCAGCAGCGTAGCGCAGCAAGAGACCCAGTACTTC. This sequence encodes CASSVAQQETQYF.

CDR3 sequence reads: CASSPGTSGSTDTQYF. CDR3 nucleotides: TGTGCCAGCAGCCCCGGGACTAGCGGTAGCACAGATACGCAGTATTTT. The chain uses TRBV7-3 and TRBJ2-3; 11 nucleotides align to TRBD2. The CDR3 covers 16 residues. Germline CDR1 is SGHTA and CDR2 is FQGTGA. V lost 5 bases, J lost 0 bases, and 4 bases stayed unmatched.

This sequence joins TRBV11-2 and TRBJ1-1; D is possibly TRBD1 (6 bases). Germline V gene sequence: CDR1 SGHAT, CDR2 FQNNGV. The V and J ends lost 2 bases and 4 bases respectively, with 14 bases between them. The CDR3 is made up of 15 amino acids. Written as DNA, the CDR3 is TGTGCCAGCAGCTTATTACAGGGTCGAACCACTGAAGCTTTCTTT. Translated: CASSLLQGRTTEAFF.

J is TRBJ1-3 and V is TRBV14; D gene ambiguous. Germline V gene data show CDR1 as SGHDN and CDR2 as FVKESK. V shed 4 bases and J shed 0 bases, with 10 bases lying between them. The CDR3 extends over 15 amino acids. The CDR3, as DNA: TGTGCCAGCAGCCTAGGAGTTCGCTCTGGAAACACCATATATTTT. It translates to CASSLGVRSGNTIYF.

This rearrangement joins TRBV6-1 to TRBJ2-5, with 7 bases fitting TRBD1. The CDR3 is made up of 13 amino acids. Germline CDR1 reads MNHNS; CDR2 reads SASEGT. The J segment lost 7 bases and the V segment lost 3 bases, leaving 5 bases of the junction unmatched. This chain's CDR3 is CASSDLQGMTQYF. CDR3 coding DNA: TGTGCCAGCAGTGACCTACAGGGGATGACCCAGTACTTC.

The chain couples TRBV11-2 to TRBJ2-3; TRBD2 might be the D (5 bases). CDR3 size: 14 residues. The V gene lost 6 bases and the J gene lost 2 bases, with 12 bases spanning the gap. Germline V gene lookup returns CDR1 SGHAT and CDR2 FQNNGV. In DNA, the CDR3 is TGTGCCAGCAGTTGGACTCGAAACACAGATACGCAGTATTTT. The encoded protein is CASSWTRNTDTQYF.

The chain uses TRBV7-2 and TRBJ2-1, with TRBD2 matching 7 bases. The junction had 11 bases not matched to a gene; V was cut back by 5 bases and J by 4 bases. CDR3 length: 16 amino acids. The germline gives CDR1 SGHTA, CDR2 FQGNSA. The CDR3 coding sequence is TGTGCCAGCAGCCCCATTAGCGGGCCCCCTTACAATGAGCAGTTCTTC. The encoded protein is CASSPISGPPYNEQFF.

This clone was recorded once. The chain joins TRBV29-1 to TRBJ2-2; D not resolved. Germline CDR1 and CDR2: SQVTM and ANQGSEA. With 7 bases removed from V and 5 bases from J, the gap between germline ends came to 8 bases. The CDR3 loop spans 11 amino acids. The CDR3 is CSAWRTGELFF. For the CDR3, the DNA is TGCAGCGCATGGCGGACCGGGGAGCTGTTTTTT.

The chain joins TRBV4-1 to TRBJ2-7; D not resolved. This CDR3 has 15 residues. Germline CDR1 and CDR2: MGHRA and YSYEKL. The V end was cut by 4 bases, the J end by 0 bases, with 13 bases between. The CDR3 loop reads CASSPLYHSSYEQYF. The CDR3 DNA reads TGCGCCAGCAGCCCCCTCTACCATAGCTCCTACGAGCAGTACTTC.

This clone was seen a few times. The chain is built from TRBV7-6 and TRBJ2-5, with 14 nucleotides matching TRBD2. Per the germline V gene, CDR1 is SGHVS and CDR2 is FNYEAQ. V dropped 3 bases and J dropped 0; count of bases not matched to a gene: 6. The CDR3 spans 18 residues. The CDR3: CASSLRLAGGNNQETQYF. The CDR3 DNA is TGTGCCAGCAGCTTGAGACTAGCGGGGGGGAATAACCAAGAGACCCAGTACTTC.

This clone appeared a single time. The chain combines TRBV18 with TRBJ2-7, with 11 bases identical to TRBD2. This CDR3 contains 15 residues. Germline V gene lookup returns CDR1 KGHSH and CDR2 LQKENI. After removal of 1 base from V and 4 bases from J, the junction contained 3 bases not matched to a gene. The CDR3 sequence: CASSPLSGGAYEQYF. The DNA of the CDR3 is TGTGCCAGCTCACCACTTAGCGGGGGGGCTTACGAGCAGTACTTC.

The CDR3 reads CASSHVTSGSTDTQYF. The DNA for the CDR3 is TGTGCCAGCTCACACGTAACTAGCGGTAGCACAGATACGCAGTATTTT. V usage is TRBV18 and J usage is TRBJ2-3; TRBD2 matches 8 bases. The V segment lost 4 bases and the J segment 0 bases; nucleotides outside the gene matches: 6. Germline-derived CDR1 and CDR2 are KGHSH and LQKENI. This CDR3 is built from 16 residues.

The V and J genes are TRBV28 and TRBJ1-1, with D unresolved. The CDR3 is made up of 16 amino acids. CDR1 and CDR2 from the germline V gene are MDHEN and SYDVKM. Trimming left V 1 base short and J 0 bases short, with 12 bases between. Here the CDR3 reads CASSLFSRRMNTEAFF. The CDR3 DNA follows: TGTGCCAGCAGTTTATTTAGTCGCCGTATGAACACTGAAGCTTTCTTT.

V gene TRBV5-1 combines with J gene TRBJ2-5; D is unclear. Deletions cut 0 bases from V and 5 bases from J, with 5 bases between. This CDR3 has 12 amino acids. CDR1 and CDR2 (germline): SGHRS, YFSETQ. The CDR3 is CASSLALETQYF. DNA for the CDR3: TGCGCCAGCAGCTTGGCCTTGGAGACCCAGTACTTC. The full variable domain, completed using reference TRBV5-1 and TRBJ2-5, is KAGVTQTPRYLIKTRGQQVTLSCSPISGHRSVSWYQQTPGQGLQFLFEYFSETQRNKGNFPGRFSGRQFSNSRSEMNVSTLELGDSALYLCASSLALETQYFGPGTRLLVL.

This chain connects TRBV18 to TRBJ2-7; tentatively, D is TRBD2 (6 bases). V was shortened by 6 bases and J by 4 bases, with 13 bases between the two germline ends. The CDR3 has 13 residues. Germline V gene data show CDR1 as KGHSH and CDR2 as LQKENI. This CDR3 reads CASSPGTGYEQYF. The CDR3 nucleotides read TGTGCCAGCTCCCCCGGGACTGGGTACGAGCAGTACTTC. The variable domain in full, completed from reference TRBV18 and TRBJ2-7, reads NAGVMQNPRHLVRRRGQEARLRCSPMKGHSHVYWYRQLPEEGLKFMVYLQKENIIDESGMPKERFSAEFPKEGPSILRIQQVVRGDSAAYFCASSPGTGYEQYFGPGTRLTVT.

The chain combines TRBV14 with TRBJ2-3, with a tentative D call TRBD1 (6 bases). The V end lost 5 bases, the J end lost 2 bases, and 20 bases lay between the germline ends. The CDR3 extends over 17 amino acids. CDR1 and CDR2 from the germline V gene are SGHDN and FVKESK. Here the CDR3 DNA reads TGTGCCAGCAGCTCTACTGGGGCTCACAGGGTCACAGATACGCAGTATTTT. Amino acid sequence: CASSSTGAHRVTDTQYF.

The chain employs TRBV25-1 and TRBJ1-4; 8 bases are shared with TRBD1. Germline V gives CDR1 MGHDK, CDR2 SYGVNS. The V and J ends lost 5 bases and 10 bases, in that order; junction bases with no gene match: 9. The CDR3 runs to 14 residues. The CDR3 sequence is CASSPTGVVGKLFF. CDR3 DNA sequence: TGTGCCAGCAGTCCGACAGGGGTCGTCGGAAAACTGTTTTTT.

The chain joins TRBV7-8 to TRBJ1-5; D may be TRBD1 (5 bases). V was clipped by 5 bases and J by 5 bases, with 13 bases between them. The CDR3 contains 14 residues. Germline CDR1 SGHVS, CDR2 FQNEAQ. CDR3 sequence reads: CASSARTLDQPQHF. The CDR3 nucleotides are TGTGCCAGCAGCGCCCGGACACTGGATCAGCCCCAGCATTTT.

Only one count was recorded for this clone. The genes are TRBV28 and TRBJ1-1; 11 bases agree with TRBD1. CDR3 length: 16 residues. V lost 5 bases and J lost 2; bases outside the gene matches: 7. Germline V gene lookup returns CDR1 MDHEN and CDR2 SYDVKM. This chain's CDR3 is CASSADRGRPNTEAFF. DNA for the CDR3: TGTGCCAGCAGTGCGGACAGGGGGCGACCCAACACTGAAGCTTTCTTT.

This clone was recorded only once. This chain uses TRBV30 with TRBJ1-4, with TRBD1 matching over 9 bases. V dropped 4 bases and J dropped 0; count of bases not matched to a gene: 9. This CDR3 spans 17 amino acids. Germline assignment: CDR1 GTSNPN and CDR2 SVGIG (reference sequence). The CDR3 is CAWTSGTGLATNEKLFF. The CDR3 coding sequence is TGTGCCTGGACATCCGGGACAGGGCTAGCAACTAATGAAAAACTGTTTTTT.

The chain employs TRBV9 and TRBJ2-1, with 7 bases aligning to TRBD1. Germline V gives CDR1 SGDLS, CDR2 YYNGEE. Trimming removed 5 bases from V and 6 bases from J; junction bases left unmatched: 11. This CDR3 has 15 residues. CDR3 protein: CASRPGTVGSNEQFF. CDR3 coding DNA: TGTGCCAGCAGGCCCGGGACAGTGGGTTCCAATGAGCAGTTCTTC.

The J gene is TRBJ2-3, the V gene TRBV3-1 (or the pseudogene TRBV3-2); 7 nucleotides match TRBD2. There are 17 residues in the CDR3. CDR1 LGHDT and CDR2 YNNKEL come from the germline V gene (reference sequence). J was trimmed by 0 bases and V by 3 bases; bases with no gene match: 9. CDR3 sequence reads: CASSQYLAEASTDTQYF. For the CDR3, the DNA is TGTGCCAGCAGCCAGTATCTAGCGGAAGCTAGCACAGATACGCAGTATTTT.

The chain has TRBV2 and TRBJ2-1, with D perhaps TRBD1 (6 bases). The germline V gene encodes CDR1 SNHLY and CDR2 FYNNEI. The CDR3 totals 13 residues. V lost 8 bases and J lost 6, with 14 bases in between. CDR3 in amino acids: CASFYLDSNEQFF. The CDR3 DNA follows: TGTGCCAGCTTCTACCTGGACAGCAATGAGCAGTTCTTC.